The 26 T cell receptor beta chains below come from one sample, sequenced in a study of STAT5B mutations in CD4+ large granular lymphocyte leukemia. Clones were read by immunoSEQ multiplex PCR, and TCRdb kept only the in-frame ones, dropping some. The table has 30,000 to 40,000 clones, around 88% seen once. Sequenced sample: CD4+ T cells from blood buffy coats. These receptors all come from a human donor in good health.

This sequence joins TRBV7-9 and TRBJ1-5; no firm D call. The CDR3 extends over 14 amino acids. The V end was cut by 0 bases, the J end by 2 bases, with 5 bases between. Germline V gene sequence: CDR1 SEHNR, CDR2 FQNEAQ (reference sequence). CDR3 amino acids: CASSLAFGNQPQHF. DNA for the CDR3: TGTGCCAGCAGCTTAGCTTTCGGCAATCAGCCCCAGCATTTT. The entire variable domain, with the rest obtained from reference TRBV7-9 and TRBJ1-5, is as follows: DTGVSQNPRHKITKRGQNVTFRCDPISEHNRLYWYRQTLGQGPEFLTYFQNEAQLEKSRLLSDRFSAERPKGSFSTLEIQRTEQGDSAMYLCASSLAFGNQPQHFGDGTRLSIL.

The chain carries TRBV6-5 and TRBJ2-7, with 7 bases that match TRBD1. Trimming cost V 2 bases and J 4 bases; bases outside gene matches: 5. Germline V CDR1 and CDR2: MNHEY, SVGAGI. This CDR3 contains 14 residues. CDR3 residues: CASSYGTARYEQYF. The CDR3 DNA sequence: TGTGCCAGCAGTTACGGGACAGCGAGGTACGAGCAGTACTTC.

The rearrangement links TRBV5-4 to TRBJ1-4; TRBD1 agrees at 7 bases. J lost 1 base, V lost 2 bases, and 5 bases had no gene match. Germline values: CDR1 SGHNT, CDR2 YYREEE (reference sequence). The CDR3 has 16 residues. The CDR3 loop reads CASSFAYRGTNEKLFF. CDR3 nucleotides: TGTGCCAGCAGCTTCGCCTACAGGGGAACTAATGAAAAACTGTTTTTT.

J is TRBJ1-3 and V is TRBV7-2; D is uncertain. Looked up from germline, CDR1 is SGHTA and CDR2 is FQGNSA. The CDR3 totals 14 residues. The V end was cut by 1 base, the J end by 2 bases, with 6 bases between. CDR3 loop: CASSLDGTGNTIYF. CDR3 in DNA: TGTGCCAGCAGCTTAGACGGTACTGGAAACACCATATATTTT.

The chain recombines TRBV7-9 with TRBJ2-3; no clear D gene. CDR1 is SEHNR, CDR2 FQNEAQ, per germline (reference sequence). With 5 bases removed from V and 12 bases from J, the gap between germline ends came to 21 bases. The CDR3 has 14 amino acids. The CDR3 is CASSTRTNDKRQYF. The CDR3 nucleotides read TGTGCCAGCAGCACCCGAACAAACGACAAAAGACAGTATTTT.

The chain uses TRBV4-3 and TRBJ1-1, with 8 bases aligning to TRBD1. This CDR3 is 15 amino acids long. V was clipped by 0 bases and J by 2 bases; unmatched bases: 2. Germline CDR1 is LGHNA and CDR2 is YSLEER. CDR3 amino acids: CASSQDRGRNTEAFF. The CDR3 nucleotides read TGCGCCAGCAGCCAAGACAGGGGGCGAAACACTGAAGCTTTCTTT.

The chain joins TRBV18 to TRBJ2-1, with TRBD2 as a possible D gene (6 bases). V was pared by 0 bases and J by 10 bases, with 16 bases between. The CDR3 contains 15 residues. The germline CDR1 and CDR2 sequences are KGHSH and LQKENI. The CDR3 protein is CASSPPGSWGGEQFF. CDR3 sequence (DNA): TGTGCCAGCTCACCACCCGGGAGTTGGGGTGGGGAGCAGTTCTTC.

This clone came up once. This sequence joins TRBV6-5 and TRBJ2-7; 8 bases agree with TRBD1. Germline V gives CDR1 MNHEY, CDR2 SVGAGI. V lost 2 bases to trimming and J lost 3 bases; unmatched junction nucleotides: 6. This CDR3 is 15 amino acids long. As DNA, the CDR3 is TGTGCCAGCAGTTACGAAAGGGGACAGGTCTACGAGCAGTACTTC. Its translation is CASSYERGQVYEQYF.

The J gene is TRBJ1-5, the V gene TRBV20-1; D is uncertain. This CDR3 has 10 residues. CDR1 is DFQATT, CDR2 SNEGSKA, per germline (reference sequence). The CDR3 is CSGEGQPQHF. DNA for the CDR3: TGCAGCGGGGAAGGCCAGCCCCAGCATTTT.

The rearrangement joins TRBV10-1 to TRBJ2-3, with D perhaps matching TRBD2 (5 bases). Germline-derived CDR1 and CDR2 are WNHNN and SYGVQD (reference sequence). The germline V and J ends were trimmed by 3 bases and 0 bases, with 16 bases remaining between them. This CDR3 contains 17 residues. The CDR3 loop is CASSEGGSGGSTDTQYF. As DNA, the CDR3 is TGCGCCAGCAGTGAAGGTGGGTCCGGCGGGAGCACAGATACGCAGTATTTT.

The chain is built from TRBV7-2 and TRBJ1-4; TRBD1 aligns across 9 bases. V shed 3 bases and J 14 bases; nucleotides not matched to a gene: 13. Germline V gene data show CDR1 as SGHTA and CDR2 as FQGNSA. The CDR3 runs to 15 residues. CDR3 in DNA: TGTGCCAGCAGCTTCGGGACAGGGTCTGGTGGACGGCTGTTTTTT. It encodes CASSFGTGSGGRLFF.

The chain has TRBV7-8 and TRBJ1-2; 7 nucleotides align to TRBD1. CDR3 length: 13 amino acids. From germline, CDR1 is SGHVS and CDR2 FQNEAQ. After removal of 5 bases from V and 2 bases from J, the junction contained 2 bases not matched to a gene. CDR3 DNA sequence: TGTGCCAGCAGCCCACAGGGGAACTATGGCTACACCTTC. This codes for CASSPQGNYGYTF. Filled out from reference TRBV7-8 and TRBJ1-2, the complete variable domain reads GAGVSQSPRYKVAKRGQDVALRCDPISGHVSLFWYQQALGQGPEFLTYFQNEAQLDKSGLPSDRFFAERPEGSVSTLKIQRTQQEDSAVYLCASSPQGNYGYTFGSGTRLTVV.

The CDR3 DNA reads TGCGCCAGCAGCACCTGGACAGACAGCTCCTACGAGCAGTACTTC. Protein sequence: CASSTWTDSSYEQYF. The chain combines TRBV5-1 with TRBJ2-7, with D tentatively TRBD1 (6 bases). V was shortened by 4 bases and J by 0 bases, with 14 bases between the two germline ends. This CDR3 contains 15 residues. Germline V CDR1 and CDR2: SGHRS, YFSETQ.

Written as DNA, the CDR3 is TGTGCCAGCAGCCCATTTGGGAGGGCAGGGGGCGCGGGGCAGTTCTTC. It encodes CASSPFGRAGGAGQFF. The chain has TRBV13 and TRBJ2-1; a weak D match, TRBD1 (8 bases). The germline V and J ends were trimmed by 5 bases and 12 bases, with 26 bases remaining between them. The length of the CDR3 is 16 residues. The germline V gene has CDR1 PRHDT and CDR2 FYEKMQ (reference sequence).

CDR3 sequence reads: CASSIAGGLSGNTIYF. CDR3 bases: TGTGCCAGTAGTATAGCGGGGGGGCTCTCTGGAAACACCATATATTTT. The chain employs TRBV19 and TRBJ1-3; D perhaps matches TRBD1 (6 bases). V dropped 1 base and J dropped 0 bases, with 10 bases sitting between them. Germline CDR1 LNHDA, CDR2 SQIVND (reference sequence). This CDR3 is 16 amino acids long.

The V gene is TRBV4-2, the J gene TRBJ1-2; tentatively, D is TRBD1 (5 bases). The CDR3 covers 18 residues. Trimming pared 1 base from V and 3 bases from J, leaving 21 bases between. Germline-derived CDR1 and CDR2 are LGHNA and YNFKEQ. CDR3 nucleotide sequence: TGTGCCAGCAGCCAAGTTTTGAGGGGATCTCCCAGGGACTATGGCTACACCTTC. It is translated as CASSQVLRGSPRDYGYTF.

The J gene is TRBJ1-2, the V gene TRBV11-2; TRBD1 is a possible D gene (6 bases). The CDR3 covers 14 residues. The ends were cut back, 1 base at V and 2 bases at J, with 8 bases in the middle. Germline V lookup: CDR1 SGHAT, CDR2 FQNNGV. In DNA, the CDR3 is TGTGCCAGCAGCTTAGTAACAGGGAACTATGGCTACACCTTC. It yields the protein CASSLVTGNYGYTF.

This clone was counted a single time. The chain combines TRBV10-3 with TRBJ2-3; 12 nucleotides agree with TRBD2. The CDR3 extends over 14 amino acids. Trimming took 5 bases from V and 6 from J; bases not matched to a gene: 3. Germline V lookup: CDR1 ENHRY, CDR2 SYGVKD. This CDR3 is CAISRLAGEDTQYF. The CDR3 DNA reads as TGTGCCATCAGTAGACTAGCGGGAGAGGATACGCAGTATTTT.

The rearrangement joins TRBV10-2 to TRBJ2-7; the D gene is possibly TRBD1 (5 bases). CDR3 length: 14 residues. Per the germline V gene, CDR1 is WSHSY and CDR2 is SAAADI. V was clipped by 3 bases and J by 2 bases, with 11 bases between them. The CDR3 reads CASSDHRPTYEQYF. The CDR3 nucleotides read TGCGCCAGCAGTGATCACAGGCCTACCTACGAGCAGTACTTC.

The CDR3 loop reads CASSLDRGNQPQHF. The CDR3 nucleotides read TGTGCCAGCAGCTTGGACAGGGGAAATCAGCCCCAGCATTTT. This sequence joins TRBV7-2 and TRBJ1-5; 9 bases are a match to TRBD1. J was trimmed by 4 bases and V by 3 bases; bases with no gene match: 1. There are 14 residues in the CDR3. Germline CDR1 and CDR2: SGHTA and FQGNSA.

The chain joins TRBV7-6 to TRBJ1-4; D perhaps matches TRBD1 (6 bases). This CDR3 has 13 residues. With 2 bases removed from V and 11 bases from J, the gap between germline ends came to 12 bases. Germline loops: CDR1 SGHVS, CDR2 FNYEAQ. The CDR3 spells CASSLSTQGKLFF. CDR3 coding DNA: TGTGCCAGCAGCTTATCAACCCAGGGGAAACTGTTTTTT.

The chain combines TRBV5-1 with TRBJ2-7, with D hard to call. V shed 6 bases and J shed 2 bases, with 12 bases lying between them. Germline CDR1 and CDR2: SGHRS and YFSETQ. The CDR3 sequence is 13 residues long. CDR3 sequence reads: CASTRGDTYEQYF. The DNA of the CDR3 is TGCGCCAGCACCCGAGGAGACACCTACGAGCAGTACTTC.

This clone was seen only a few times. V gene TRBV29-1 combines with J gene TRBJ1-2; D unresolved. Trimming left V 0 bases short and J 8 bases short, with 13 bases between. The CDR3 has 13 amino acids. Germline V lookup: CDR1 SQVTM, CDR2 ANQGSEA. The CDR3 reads CSVEDREVRGYTF. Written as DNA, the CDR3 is TGCAGCGTTGAAGATCGGGAGGTGAGGGGCTACACCTTC.

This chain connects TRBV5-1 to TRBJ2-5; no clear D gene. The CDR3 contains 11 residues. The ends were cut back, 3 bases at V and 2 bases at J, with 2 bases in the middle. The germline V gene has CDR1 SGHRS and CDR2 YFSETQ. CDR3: CASSSQETQYF. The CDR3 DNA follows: TGCGCCAGCAGCTCACAAGAGACCCAGTACTTC.

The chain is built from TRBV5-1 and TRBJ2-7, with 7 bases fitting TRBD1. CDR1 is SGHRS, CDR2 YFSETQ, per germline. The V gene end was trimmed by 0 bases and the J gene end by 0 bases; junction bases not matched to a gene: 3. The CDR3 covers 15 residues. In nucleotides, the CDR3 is TGCGCCAGCAGCTTGGGACAGGGTCGCTCCTACGAGCAGTACTTC. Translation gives CASSLGQGRSYEQYF.

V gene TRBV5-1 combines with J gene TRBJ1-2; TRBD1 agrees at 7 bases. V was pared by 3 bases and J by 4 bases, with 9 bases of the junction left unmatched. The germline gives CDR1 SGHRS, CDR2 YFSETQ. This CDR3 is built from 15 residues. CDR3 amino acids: CASSYQGGDAYGYTF. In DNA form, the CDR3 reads TGCGCCAGCAGCTATCAGGGGGGAGACGCCTATGGCTACACCTTC.